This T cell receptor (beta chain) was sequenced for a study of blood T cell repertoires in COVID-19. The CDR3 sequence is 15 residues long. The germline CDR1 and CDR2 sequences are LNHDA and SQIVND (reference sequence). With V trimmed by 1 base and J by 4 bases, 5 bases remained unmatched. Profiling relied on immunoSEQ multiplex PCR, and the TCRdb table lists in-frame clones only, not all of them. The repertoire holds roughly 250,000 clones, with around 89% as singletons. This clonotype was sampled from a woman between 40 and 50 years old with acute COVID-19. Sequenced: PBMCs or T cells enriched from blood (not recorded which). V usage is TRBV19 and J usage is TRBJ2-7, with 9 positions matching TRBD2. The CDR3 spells CASSIGPSGMYEQYF. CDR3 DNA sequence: TGTGCCAGTAGTATAGGTCCTAGCGGGATGTACGAGCAGTACTTC.